This TCR beta chain was profiled in a study of PD-L1 blockade in urothelial cancer. For the study at large: Samples of blood were analyzed 3 weeks (second dose) and 6 weeks after treatment start. Study findings and constraints: Improved survival was predicted by pretreatment blood TCR clonality below the median.

Specified time point: pretreatment peripheral blood. PCRs were each spiked with synthetic TCR analog templates. The table came from immunoSEQ multiplex PCR; TCRdb's copy has only in-frame clones and leaves some out. The sample yields more than 90,000 clones, around 90% seen once. This clone was counted a single time. Antigen: not known. Sequencing used PBMCs, obtained around atezolizumab (anti-PD-L1) treatment. The sequence was obtained from a man aged 55 to 69 with urothelial cancer.

CDR3 coding DNA: TGTGCCAGCACCAACGGGGGTAGCTCTGGAAACACCATATATTTT. Its protein is CASTNGGSSGNTIYF. V is TRBV6-5 and J is TRBJ1-3, with TRBD1 as a possible D gene (5 bases). The CDR3 covers 15 residues. Trimming removed 7 bases at V and 0 bases at J, with 13 bases between. Per the germline V gene, CDR1 is MNHEY and CDR2 is SVGAGI.